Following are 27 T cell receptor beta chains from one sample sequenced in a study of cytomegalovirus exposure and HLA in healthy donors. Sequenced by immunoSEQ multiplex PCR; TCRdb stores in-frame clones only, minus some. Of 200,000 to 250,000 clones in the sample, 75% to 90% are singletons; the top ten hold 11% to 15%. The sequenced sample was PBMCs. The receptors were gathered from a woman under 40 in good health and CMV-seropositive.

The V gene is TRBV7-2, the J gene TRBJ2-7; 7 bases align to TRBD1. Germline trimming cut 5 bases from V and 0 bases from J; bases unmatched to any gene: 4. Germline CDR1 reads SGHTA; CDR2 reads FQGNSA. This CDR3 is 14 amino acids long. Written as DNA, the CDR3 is TGTGCCAGCAGCGTGACAGGGTCCTCCTACGAGCAGTACTTC. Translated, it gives CASSVTGSSYEQYF.

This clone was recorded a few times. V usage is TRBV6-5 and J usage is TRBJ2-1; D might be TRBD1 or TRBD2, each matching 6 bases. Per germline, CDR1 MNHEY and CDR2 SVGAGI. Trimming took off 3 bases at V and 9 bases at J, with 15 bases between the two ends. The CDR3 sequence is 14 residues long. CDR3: CASSYRGRKGEQFF. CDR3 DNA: TGTGCCAGCAGTTATCGGGGGCGTAAGGGTGAGCAGTTCTTC.

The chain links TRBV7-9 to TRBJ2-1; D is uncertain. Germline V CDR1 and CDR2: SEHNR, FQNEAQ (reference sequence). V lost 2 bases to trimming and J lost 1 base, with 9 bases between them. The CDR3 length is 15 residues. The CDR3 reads CASSLSGGSYNEQFF. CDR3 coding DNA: TGTGCCAGCAGCTTATCCGGCGGTTCCTACAATGAGCAGTTCTTC.

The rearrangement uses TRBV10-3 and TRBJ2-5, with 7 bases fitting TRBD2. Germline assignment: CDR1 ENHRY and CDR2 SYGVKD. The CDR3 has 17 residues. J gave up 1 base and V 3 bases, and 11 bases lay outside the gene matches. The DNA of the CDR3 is TGTGCCATCAGTGACAAGGCGGGAGAGACCGTCCAAGAGACCCAGTACTTC. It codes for CAISDKAGETVQETQYF.

CDR3 coding DNA: TGCGCCAGCAGGGGGCTAGCGGGGACCTACGAGCAGTACTTC. It specifies CASRGLAGTYEQYF. The rearrangement joins TRBV5-1 to TRBJ2-7, with 9 bases fitting TRBD2. V lost 5 bases to trimming and J lost 2 bases; unmatched junction nucleotides: 5. The CDR3 consists of 14 residues. CDR1 is SGHRS, CDR2 YFSETQ, per germline.

CDR3 sequence (DNA): TGTGCCAGCAGATCCTTAAAAAGACTAGCGGGAGGAACAGATACGCAGTATTTT. Translated, it gives CASRSLKRLAGGTDTQYF. The chain couples TRBV9 to TRBJ2-3; 13 nucleotides line up with TRBD2. CDR1 SGDLS and CDR2 YYNGEE come from the germline V gene. The V segment lost 5 bases and the J segment 3 bases; nucleotides outside the gene matches: 12. This CDR3 spans 18 amino acids.

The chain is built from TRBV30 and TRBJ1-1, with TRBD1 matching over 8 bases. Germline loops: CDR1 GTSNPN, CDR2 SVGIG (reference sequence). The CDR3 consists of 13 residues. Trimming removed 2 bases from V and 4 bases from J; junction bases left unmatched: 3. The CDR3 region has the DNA TGTGCCTGGAGTATACAGGGGGGCACTGAAGCTTTCTTT. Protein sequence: CAWSIQGGTEAFF.

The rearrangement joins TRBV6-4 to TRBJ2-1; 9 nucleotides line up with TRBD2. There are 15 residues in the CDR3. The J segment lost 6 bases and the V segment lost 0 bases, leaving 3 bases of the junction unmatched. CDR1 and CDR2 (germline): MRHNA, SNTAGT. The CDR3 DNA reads TGTGCCAGCAGTGACTCGAGACTAGCGGCCAATGAGCAGTTCTTC. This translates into CASSDSRLAANEQFF.

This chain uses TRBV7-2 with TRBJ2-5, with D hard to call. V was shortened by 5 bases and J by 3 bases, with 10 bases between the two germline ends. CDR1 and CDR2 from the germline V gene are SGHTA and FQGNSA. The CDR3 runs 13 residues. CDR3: CASSQFNEETQYF. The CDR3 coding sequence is TGTGCCAGCAGCCAGTTTAATGAAGAGACCCAGTACTTC.

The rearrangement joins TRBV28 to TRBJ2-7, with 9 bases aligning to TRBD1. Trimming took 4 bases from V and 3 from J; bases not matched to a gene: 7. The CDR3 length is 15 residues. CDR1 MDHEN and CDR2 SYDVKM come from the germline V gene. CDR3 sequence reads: CASSSPGQGNYEQYF. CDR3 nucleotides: TGTGCCAGCAGTTCCCCGGGACAGGGTAACTACGAGCAGTACTTC.

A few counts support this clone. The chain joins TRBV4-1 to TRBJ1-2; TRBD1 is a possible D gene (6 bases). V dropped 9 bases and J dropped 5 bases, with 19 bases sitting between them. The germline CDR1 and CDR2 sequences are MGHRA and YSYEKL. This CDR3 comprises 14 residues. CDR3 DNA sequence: TGCGCCAGTAGGACAGCTATAAAACCTTATGGCTACACCTTC. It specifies CASRTAIKPYGYTF.

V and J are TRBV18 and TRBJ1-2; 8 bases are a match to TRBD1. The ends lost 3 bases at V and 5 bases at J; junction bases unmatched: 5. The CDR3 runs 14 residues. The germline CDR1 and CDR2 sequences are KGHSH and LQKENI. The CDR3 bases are TGTGCCAGCTCACCGGGGACAGGAGCTTATGGCTACACCTTC. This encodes CASSPGTGAYGYTF.

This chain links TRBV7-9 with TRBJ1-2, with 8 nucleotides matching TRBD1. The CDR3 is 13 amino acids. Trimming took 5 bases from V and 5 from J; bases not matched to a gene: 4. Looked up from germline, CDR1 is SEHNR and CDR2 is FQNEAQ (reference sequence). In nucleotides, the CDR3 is TGTGCCAGCAGCACAGGGACAGGATATGGCTACACCTTC. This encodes CASSTGTGYGYTF.

CDR3: CASSLASVPGYGYTF. DNA for the CDR3: TGTGCCAGCAGCTTAGCATCAGTCCCTGGCTATGGCTACACCTTC. The V and J genes are TRBV7-8 and TRBJ1-2; D is uncertain. The CDR3 runs 15 residues. The V end lost 0 bases, the J end lost 4 bases, and 12 bases lay between the germline ends. Looked up from germline, CDR1 is SGHVS and CDR2 is FQNEAQ.

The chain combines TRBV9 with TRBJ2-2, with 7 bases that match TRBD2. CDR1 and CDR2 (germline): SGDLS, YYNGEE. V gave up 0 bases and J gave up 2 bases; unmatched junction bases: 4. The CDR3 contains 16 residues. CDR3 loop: CASSVGGRANTGELFF. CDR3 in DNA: TGTGCCAGCAGCGTAGGGGGGAGGGCCAACACCGGGGAGCTGTTTTTT.

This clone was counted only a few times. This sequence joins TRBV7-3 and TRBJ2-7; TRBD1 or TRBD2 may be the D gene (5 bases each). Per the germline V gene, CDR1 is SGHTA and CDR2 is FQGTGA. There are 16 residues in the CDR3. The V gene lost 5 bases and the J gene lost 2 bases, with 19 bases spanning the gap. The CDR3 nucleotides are TGTGCCAGCAGCCCACAGGCTGGGACGTCGACCTACGAGCAGTACTTC. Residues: CASSPQAGTSTYEQYF.

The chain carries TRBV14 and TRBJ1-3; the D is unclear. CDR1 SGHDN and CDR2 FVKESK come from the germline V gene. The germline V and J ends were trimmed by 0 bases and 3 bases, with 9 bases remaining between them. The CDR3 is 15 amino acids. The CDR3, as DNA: TGTGCCAGCAGCCAAGATGCGGGCCGTGGAAACACCATATATTTT. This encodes CASSQDAGRGNTIYF.

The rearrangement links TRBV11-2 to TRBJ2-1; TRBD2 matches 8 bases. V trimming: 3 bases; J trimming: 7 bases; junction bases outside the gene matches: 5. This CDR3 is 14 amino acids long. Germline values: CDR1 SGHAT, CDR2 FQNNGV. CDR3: CASSLGLVINEQFF. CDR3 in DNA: TGTGCCAGCAGCTTGGGACTAGTGATTAATGAGCAGTTCTTC.

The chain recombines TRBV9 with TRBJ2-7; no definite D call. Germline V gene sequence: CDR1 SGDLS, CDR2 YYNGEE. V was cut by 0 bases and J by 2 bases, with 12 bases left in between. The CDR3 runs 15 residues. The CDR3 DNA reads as TGTGCCAGCAGCGTAGACCGTGGCAGCGCCTACGAGCAGTACTTC. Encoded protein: CASSVDRGSAYEQYF. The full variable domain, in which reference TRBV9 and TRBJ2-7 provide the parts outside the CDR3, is DSGVTQTPKHLITATGQRVTLRCSPRSGDLSVYWYQQSLDQGLQFLIQYYNGEERAKGNILERFSAQQFPDLHSELNLSSLELGDSALYFCASSVDRGSAYEQYFGPGTRLTVT.

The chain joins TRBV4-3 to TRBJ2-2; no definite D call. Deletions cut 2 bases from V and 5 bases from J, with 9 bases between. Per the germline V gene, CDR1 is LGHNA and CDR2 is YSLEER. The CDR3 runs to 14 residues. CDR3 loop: CASSQLWATGELFF. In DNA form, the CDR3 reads TGCGCCAGCAGCCAATTATGGGCGACCGGGGAGCTGTTTTTT.

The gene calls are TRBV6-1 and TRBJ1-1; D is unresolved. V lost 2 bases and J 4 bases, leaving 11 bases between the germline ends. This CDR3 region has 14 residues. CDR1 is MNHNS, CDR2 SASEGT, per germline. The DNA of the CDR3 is TGTGCCAGCAGTGAATGGCAGGCCACCACTGAAGCTTTCTTT. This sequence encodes CASSEWQATTEAFF.

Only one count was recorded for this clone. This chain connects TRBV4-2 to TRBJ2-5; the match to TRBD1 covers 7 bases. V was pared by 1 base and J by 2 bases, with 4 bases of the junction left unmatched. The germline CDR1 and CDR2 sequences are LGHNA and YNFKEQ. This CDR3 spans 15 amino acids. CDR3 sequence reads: CASSQVGRGQETQYF. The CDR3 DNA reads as TGTGCCAGCAGCCAAGTTGGCAGGGGGCAAGAGACCCAGTACTTC.

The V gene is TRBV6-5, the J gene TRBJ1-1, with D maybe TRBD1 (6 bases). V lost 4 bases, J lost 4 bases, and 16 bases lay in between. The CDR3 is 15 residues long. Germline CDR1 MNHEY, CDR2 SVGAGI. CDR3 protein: CASSSPRGRSTEAFF. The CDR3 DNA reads TGTGCCAGCAGTTCGCCCAGGGGACGAAGCACTGAAGCTTTCTTT.

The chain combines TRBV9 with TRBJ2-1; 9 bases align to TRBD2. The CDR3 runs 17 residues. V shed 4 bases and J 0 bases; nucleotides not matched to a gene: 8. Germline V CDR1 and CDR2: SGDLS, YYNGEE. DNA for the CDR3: TGTGCCAGCAGCACCGGGACTAGCTGGAACTCCTACAATGAGCAGTTCTTC. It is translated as CASSTGTSWNSYNEQFF.

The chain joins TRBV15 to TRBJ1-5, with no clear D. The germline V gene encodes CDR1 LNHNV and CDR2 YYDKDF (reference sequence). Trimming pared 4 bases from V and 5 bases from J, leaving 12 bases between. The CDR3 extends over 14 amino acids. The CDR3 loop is CATSTRDNYQPQHF. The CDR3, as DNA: TGTGCCACCAGCACCCGGGATAATTATCAGCCCCAGCATTTT.

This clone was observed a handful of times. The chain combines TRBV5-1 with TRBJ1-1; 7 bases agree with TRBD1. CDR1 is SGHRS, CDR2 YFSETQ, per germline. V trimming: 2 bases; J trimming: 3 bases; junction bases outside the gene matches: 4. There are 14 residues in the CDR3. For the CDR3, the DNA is TGCGCCAGCAGCTTAGGGGGCGTAGACACTGAAGCTTTCTTT. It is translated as CASSLGGVDTEAFF.

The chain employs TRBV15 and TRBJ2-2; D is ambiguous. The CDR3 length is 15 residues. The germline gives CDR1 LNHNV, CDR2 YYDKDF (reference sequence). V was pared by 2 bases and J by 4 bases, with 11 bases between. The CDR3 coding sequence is TGTGCCACCAGCAGACTGTCCCCAGGCACCGGGGAGCTGTTTTTT. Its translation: CATSRLSPGTGELFF.